This T cell receptor (beta chain) was observed in a study of blood T cell repertoires in COVID-19. Sequencing was performed with immunoSEQ multiplex PCR; in TCRdb, only in-frame clones are kept and a portion is missing. The sample yields hundreds of thousands of clones, roughly 90% seen once. Trimming cost V 1 base and J 2 bases; bases outside gene matches: 0. The CDR3 extends over 15 amino acids. Germline V gene lookup returns CDR1 LNHDA and CDR2 SQIVND (reference sequence). Across 20 to 25 US areas, participants ranged in age from about 18 to 100 years. Sequenced input: PBMCs or T cells enriched from blood (not recorded which). This rearrangement joins TRBV19 to TRBJ1-4; TRBD1 agrees at 8 bases. This sequence was found in a woman aged 25 to 39 who had recovered from COVID-19. This CDR3 is CASSIGQGTNEKLFF. In nucleotides, the CDR3 is TGTGCCAGTAGTATAGGACAGGGGACTAATGAAAAACTGTTTTTT.